The 32 T cell receptor beta chains below all came from one sample that was sequenced in a study of response to subunit inactivated influenza vaccine. TCRdb processed the RT-PCR reads anew with MiXCR; each CDR3 protein has one entry. In the table there are about 300,000 distinct CDR3 sequences, 22% of which are singletons. The specimen comprised PBMCs from blood, sampled about 20 months after vaccination. These receptors all stem from a man aged 45 to 70 who received an inactivated influenza vaccine.

This clonotype was seen a handful of times. The V gene is TRBV20-1, the J gene TRBJ2-7, with D hard to call. Germline V CDR1 and CDR2: DFQATT, SNEGSKA (reference sequence). The V end lost 6 bases, the J end lost 0 bases, and 12 bases lay between the germline ends. This CDR3 region has 13 residues. In DNA, the CDR3 is TGCAGTGCGGGAAGACTTAGCTCCTACGAGCAGTACTTC. As protein: CSAGRLSSYEQYF.

This clonotype came up many times. The V call is TRBV10-3, the J call TRBJ1-3; D remains ambiguous. V was pared by 0 bases and J by 0 bases, with 9 bases between. The CDR3 is 16 amino acids. CDR1 is ENHRY, CDR2 SYGVKD, per germline. The CDR3 nucleotides are TGTGCCATCAGTGAGTCGACGGGTGGCTCTGGAAACACCATATATTTT. The encoded protein is CAISESTGGSGNTIYF.

This sequence joins TRBV7-2 and TRBJ1-1; weak D call: TRBD1 (5 bases). V lost 7 bases, J lost 13 bases, and 16 bases lay in between. CDR3 length: 11 amino acids. CDR1 is SGHTA and CDR2 is FQGNSA in the germline V gene. The CDR3: CASTQGQAGFF. CDR3 DNA: TGTGCCAGCACCCAGGGCCAGGCGGGTTTCTTT.

This clonotype was observed a handful of times. The CDR3 here is CASSRLQGGNTIYF. The CDR3 coding sequence is TGTGCCAGCAGTCGCTTGCAGGGAGGAAACACCATATATTTT. This chain joins TRBV28 and TRBJ1-3, with D possibly matching TRBD1 (5 bases). The CDR3 runs 14 residues. V shed 5 bases and J shed 4 bases, with 12 bases lying between them. Germline CDR1 and CDR2: MDHEN and SYDVKM.

The V and J genes are TRBV20-1 and TRBJ2-7; TRBD2 agrees at 10 bases. Germline V gene data show CDR1 as DFQATT and CDR2 as SNEGSKA (reference sequence). CDR3 size: 15 residues. V lost 5 bases and J lost 2; bases outside the gene matches: 9. CDR3 coding DNA: TGCAGTGCTGGGACCTCTAGCGGGGGAGCCTACGAGCAGTACTTC. Translating gives CSAGTSSGGAYEQYF.

V gene TRBV11-2 combines with J gene TRBJ2-1, with D unresolved. The CDR3 is 13 amino acids. Germline loops: CDR1 SGHAT, CDR2 FQNNGV. V dropped 6 bases and J dropped 8 bases, with 14 bases sitting between them. CDR3 residues: CASRSVPFHEQFF. In DNA, the CDR3 is TGTGCCAGCAGGTCGGTACCGTTCCATGAGCAGTTCTTC.

This sequence joins TRBV4-3 and TRBJ2-5; 7 nucleotides align to TRBD1. The CDR3 runs 14 residues. CDR1 LGHNA and CDR2 YSLEER come from the germline V gene. Trimming cost V 4 bases and J 2 bases; bases outside gene matches: 4. The DNA of the CDR3 is TGCGCCAGCAGCCTTCGCAGGGGGCAAGAGACCCAGTACTTC. This sequence encodes CASSLRRGQETQYF.

This clonotype has a single count. The chain employs TRBV27 and TRBJ2-3; D may be TRBD1 (6 bases). Trimming removed 5 bases from V and 5 bases from J, with 17 bases in between. From germline, CDR1 is MNHEY and CDR2 SMNVEV (reference sequence). The length of the CDR3 is 15 residues. The CDR3 DNA reads TGTGCCAGCAGTCCCCGACAGGCGGGTCAAGATACGCAGTATTTT. It codes for CASSPRQAGQDTQYF.

The chain has TRBV7-9 and TRBJ1-1; weak D call: TRBD1 (5 bases). Germline V gene lookup returns CDR1 SEHNR and CDR2 FQNEAQ (reference sequence). V was cut by 5 bases and J by 1 base, with 14 bases left in between. The CDR3 is made up of 15 amino acids. CDR3 DNA sequence: TGTGCCAGCAGCCCCCGGTGGGGGGGGAACACTGAAGCTTTCTTT. Its protein product is CASSPRWGGNTEAFF. The full variable domain, completed using reference TRBV7-9 and TRBJ1-1, is DTGVSQNPRHKITKRGQNVTFRCDPISEHNRLYWYRQTLGQGPEFLTYFQNEAQLEKSRLLSDRFSAERPKGSFSTLEIQRTEQGDSAMYLCASSPRWGGNTEAFFGQGTRLTVV.

This clonotype was picked up a small number of times. This chain uses TRBV12-3 or TRBV12-4 with TRBJ2-5; D possibly corresponds to TRBD1 (6 bases). The CDR3 has 13 amino acids. V lost 6 bases and J 2 bases, leaving 10 bases between the germline ends. In DNA form, the CDR3 reads TGTGCCAGCAGCGCGACAGGACAAGAGACCCAGTACTTC. Amino acids: CASSATGQETQYF.

As to this clonotype: It may be a read error: a sequence one base away is much more abundant. The conserved closing phenylalanine or tryptophan is absent in this CDR3, likely reflecting a read error. The chain couples TRBV29-1 to TRBJ1-1; 7 bases match TRBD1. This CDR3 contains 11 residues. Looked up from germline, CDR1 is SQVTM and CDR2 is ANQGSEA. V lost 6 bases to trimming and J lost 7 bases; unmatched junction nucleotides: 5. CDR3 in amino acids: CSVSTGYEAFY. Here the CDR3 DNA reads TGCAGCGTCTCGACAGGGTATGAAGCTTTCTAT.

This clonotype was counted a single time. Because the CDR3 is missing its conserved closing phenylalanine or tryptophan, this is likely a read error. The V call is TRBV6-1, the J call TRBJ1-5, with D perhaps matching TRBD1 (5 bases). V shed 6 bases and J shed 4 bases, with 16 bases lying between them. This CDR3 contains 15 residues. From germline, CDR1 is MNHNS and CDR2 SASEGT. The CDR3: CASSSGAGINQPQHC. The CDR3 DNA is TGTGCCAGCAGCAGTGGGGCAGGGATTAATCAGCCCCAGCATTGT.

The chain recombines TRBV13 with TRBJ2-1; the D is unclear. CDR3 length: 13 amino acids. In germline, CDR1 is PRHDT, CDR2 FYEKMQ (reference sequence). Deletions cut 5 bases from V and 7 bases from J, with 12 bases between. The CDR3 DNA follows: TGTGCCAGCAGCCCCAGCCTGGGGAATGAGCAGTTCTTC. It translates to CASSPSLGNEQFF.

J is TRBJ1-1 and V is TRBV30; TRBD1 might be the D (6 bases). V shed 0 bases and J shed 0 bases, with 11 bases lying between them. Germline V gene data show CDR1 as GTSNPN and CDR2 as SVGIG (reference sequence). This CDR3 is 15 amino acids long. In DNA, the CDR3 is TGTGCCTGGAGTGTACAGGGCAGGATGAACACTGAAGCTTTCTTT. Encoded protein: CAWSVQGRMNTEAFF.

This chain uses TRBV7-2 with TRBJ2-5; 7 positions agree with TRBD1. The CDR3 runs 15 residues. Losses at the gene ends were 4 bases for V and 4 bases for J; bases not matched to a gene: 9. Germline V CDR1 and CDR2: SGHTA, FQGNSA. For the CDR3, the DNA is TGTGCCAGCAGCTGGGTGACAGGGAGTTCAGAGACCCAGTACTTC. This encodes CASSWVTGSSETQYF.

The chain combines TRBV7-2 with TRBJ2-7; 9 bases are shared with TRBD1. Trimming removed 0 bases from V and 0 bases from J; junction bases left unmatched: 6. The CDR3 totals 17 residues. The germline V gene has CDR1 SGHTA and CDR2 FQGNSA. Here the CDR3 reads CASSLAFGGQGSYEQYF. CDR3 coding DNA: TGTGCCAGCAGCTTAGCTTTTGGGGGACAGGGCTCCTACGAGCAGTACTTC.

This clonotype was detected only a few times. This chain joins TRBV24-1 and TRBJ2-5; D gene uncertain. Germline V CDR1 and CDR2: KGHDR, SFDVKD. The CDR3 has 13 amino acids. Trimming left V 5 bases short and J 4 bases short, with 10 bases between. In nucleotides, the CDR3 is TGTGCCACCAGTGGAATGGAAAGAGAGACCCAGTACTTC. Translated: CATSGMERETQYF.

The rearrangement links TRBV3-1 to TRBJ1-1, with D possibly TRBD1 on 5 matching bases. V was trimmed by 5 bases and J by 5 bases, leaving 15 bases between them. The germline V gene has CDR1 LGHDT and CDR2 YNNKEL (reference sequence). The length of the CDR3 is 14 residues. This chain's CDR3 is CASSTLGRRTEAFF. As DNA, the CDR3 is TGTGCCAGCAGCACGCTGGGACGCCGAACTGAAGCTTTCTTT.

With respect to this clonotype: The junction shows a germline mismatch at one end, possibly a read error. The chain couples TRBV13 to TRBJ2-7, with 10 bases that match TRBD2. The CDR3 length is 13 residues. Per germline, CDR1 PRHDT and CDR2 FYEKMQ (reference sequence). CDR3 amino acids: CASSYGTSAGPTF. DNA of the CDR3: TGTGCCAGCAGCTACGGGACTAGCGCGGGTCCTACCTTC. Filled out from reference TRBV13 and TRBJ2-7, the complete variable domain reads AAGVIQSPRHLIKEKRETATLKCYPIPRHDTVYWYQQGPGQDPQFLISFYEKMQSDKGSIPDRFSAQQFSDYHSELNMSSLELGDSALYFCASSYGTSAGPTFGPGTRLTVT.

CDR3 sequence: CASSPGITGNTIYF. Here the CDR3 DNA reads TGTGCCAGCTCGCCCGGGATTACTGGAAACACCATATATTTT. V usage is TRBV18 and J usage is TRBJ1-3; D unclear. Germline V gene data show CDR1 as KGHSH and CDR2 as LQKENI. The ends were cut back, 6 bases at V and 2 bases at J, with 11 bases in the middle. CDR3 length: 14 amino acids.

This clonotype was counted between two and nine times. CDR3 bases: TGTGCCAGCAGCTTAGGGGGTATGGCTAATGAAAAACTGTTTTTT. Encoded protein: CASSLGGMANEKLFF. The chain has TRBV7-2 and TRBJ1-4; D remains unclear. CDR1 is SGHTA, CDR2 FQGNSA, per germline. The CDR3 loop spans 15 amino acids. The V and J ends lost 1 base and 3 bases respectively, with 9 bases between them.

This clonotype turned up a few times. V is TRBV5-1 and J is TRBJ2-1; 8 positions match TRBD2. Germline assignment: CDR1 SGHRS and CDR2 YFSETQ. This CDR3 is 15 amino acids long. The CDR3 nucleotides are TGCCTCACTTCCCCCACTAGCGGAATCTACAATGAGCAGTTCTTC. This sequence encodes CLTSPTSGIYNEQFF.

The rearrangement links TRBV29-1 to TRBJ2-7; 10 bases align to TRBD1. V lost 4 bases, J lost 6 bases, and 3 bases stayed unmatched. Looked up from germline, CDR1 is SQVTM and CDR2 is ANQGSEA. This CDR3 spans 12 amino acids. CDR3 in DNA: TGCAGCGTTGGGGACAGGGGAGTCGAGCAGTACTTC. Translation gives CSVGDRGVEQYF.

J is TRBJ1-2 and V is TRBV28; no clear D gene. V lost 2 bases, J lost 3 bases, and 7 bases lay in between. CDR1 is MDHEN, CDR2 SYDVKM, per germline. This CDR3 spans 13 amino acids. CDR3 sequence: CASSLRVDYGYTF. The DNA for the CDR3 is TGTGCCAGCAGTTTAAGGGTCGACTATGGCTACACCTTC.

This clonotype showed up just a few times. The rearrangement links TRBV20-1 to TRBJ2-7; TRBD2 aligns across 14 bases. J was trimmed by 3 bases and V by 3 bases; bases with no gene match: 4. CDR3 length: 15 residues. CDR1 is DFQATT and CDR2 is SNEGSKA in the germline V gene (reference sequence). The CDR3 sequence: CSASGTSGSSYEQYF. CDR3 nucleotide sequence: TGCAGTGCTAGTGGGACTAGCGGGAGTAGCTACGAGCAGTACTTC.

This clonotype was found a few times. The chain employs TRBV12-3 or TRBV12-4 and TRBJ1-2; 7 bases align to TRBD1. V lost 2 bases, J lost 9 bases, and 6 bases stayed unmatched. The CDR3 is made up of 13 amino acids. As DNA, the CDR3 is TGTGCCAGCAGTTTACCCGGGACAGAGCGCTACACCTTC. This sequence encodes CASSLPGTERYTF.

Many counts were recorded for this clonotype. The CDR3 here is CASSLAGGINYGYTF. DNA of the CDR3: TGTGCCAGCAGCTTGGCAGGAGGCATCAACTATGGCTACACCTTC. The chain is built from TRBV5-6 and TRBJ1-2, with unresolved D. CDR1 is SGHDT and CDR2 is YYEEEE in the germline V gene. V was clipped by 0 bases and J by 2 bases, with 11 bases between them. This CDR3 region has 15 residues.

This clonotype has a handful of counts. The V and J genes are TRBV29-1 and TRBJ1-2, with TRBD1 identical over 8 bases. V gave up 7 bases and J gave up 4 bases; unmatched junction bases: 5. Per the germline V gene, CDR1 is SQVTM and CDR2 is ANQGSEA. The CDR3 runs 12 residues. CDR3 coding DNA: TGCAGCGCCGAAGGACAGGGCTATGGCTACACCTTC. Encoded protein: CSAEGQGYGYTF.

The rearrangement joins TRBV19 to TRBJ2-1; 7 nucleotides match TRBD2. J gave up 4 bases and V 0 bases, and 9 bases lay outside the gene matches. Germline-derived CDR1 and CDR2 are LNHDA and SQIVND (reference sequence). CDR3 size: 17 residues. CDR3 DNA: TGTGCCAGTAGTATAGATCTGGCAAGCGGGGCATACAATGAGCAGTTCTTC. Translating it yields CASSIDLASGAYNEQFF.

In this sample, this clonotype turned up a few times. The V gene is TRBV24-1, the J gene TRBJ2-5, with D possibly being TRBD2 (6 bases). CDR1 is KGHDR, CDR2 SFDVKD, per germline. CDR3 length equals 14 residues. Trimming removed 4 bases from V and 2 bases from J, with 10 bases in between. The CDR3 here is CATSEPGTQETQYF. DNA for the CDR3: TGTGCCACCAGTGAGCCCGGGACTCAAGAGACCCAGTACTTC.

The V and J genes are TRBV29-1 and TRBJ2-7; tentatively, D is TRBD1 (5 bases). Trimming stripped 6 bases from V and 3 bases from J, with 9 bases between. Germline-derived CDR1 and CDR2 are SQVTM and ANQGSEA. This CDR3 spans 11 amino acids. The DNA for the CDR3 is TGCAGCGTGAGACAGTACTACGAGCAGTACTTC. Protein: CSVRQYYEQYF.

The chain has TRBV20-1 and TRBJ1-5; the D gene is possibly TRBD1 (5 bases). Germline V gene sequence: CDR1 DFQATT, CDR2 SNEGSKA (reference sequence). Trimming cost V 1 base and J 5 bases, with 12 bases left between them. This CDR3 spans 14 amino acids. The CDR3 spells CSARGPGGDQPQHF. Written as DNA, the CDR3 is TGCAGTGCTAGAGGGCCCGGGGGTGATCAGCCCCAGCATTTT.